The 15 T cell receptor beta chains listed next were all sequenced from one sample in a study of identical twins. TCRdb reanalysed the 5' RACE reads using MiXCR and keeps one entry per CDR3 protein. The sample shows about 550,000 distinct CDR3 sequences, more than 20% of them seen only once. The sample was also reused in another study, on yellow fever vaccine responses in identical twins.

Specimen: CD4+ T cells sorted from blood. The origin of the receptors is a woman aged 18 to 35 in good health.

The rearrangement joins TRBV12-3 or TRBV12-4 to TRBJ2-1, with a possible D match to TRBD2 (5 bases). This CDR3 contains 15 residues. Trimming removed 6 bases at V and 4 bases at J, with 16 bases between. CDR3 DNA sequence: TGTGCCAGCAGACCTACCAGCCCGGGATACAATGAGCAGTTCTTC. It codes for CASRPTSPGYNEQFF.

This clonotype has ten or more counts. The rearrangement joins TRBV25-1 to TRBJ2-5; TRBD2 matches 13 bases. The trim removed 5 bases at V and 5 bases at J, leaving 5 bases unmatched. This CDR3 is 15 amino acids long. Germline V gives CDR1 MGHDK, CDR2 SYGVNS. CDR3 DNA: TGTGCCAGCAGTCCTACTAGCGGGAGGGCGGAGACCCAGTACTTC. Translated: CASSPTSGRAETQYF.

In this sample, this clonotype turned up a few times. The rearrangement uses TRBV2 and TRBJ2-7, with a weak D call TRBD1 (5 bases). The CDR3 is 14 residues long. Trimming pared 1 base from V and 0 bases from J, leaving 7 bases between. Germline V CDR1 and CDR2: SNHLY, FYNNEI. This CDR3 reads CASSEDRNSYEQYF. CDR3 sequence (DNA): TGTGCCAGCAGTGAAGACAGGAACTCCTACGAGCAGTACTTC.

Only a few counts were recorded for this clonotype. CDR3 nucleotides: TGTGCCATCAGTGAGGGCGGGAGGGCGTTTAATGAGCAGTTCTTC. It is translated as CAISEGGRAFNEQFF. The rearrangement uses TRBV10-3 and TRBJ2-1, with 9 bases fitting TRBD2. The J segment lost 7 bases and the V segment lost 2 bases, leaving 6 bases of the junction unmatched. Germline V CDR1 and CDR2: ENHRY, SYGVKD. CDR3 size: 15 residues.

This chain uses TRBV6-1 with TRBJ2-1, with 7 bases lining up with TRBD1. The germline CDR1 and CDR2 sequences are MNHNS and SASEGT. The V segment lost 7 bases and the J segment 1 base; nucleotides outside the gene matches: 13. This CDR3 has 17 amino acids. The CDR3 DNA reads TGTGCCAGCATCTTACGTTGGACAGGTAGTTCCTACAATGAGCAGTTCTTC. The encoded protein is CASILRWTGSSYNEQFF.

The chain has TRBV20-1 and TRBJ2-3; the D gene is possibly TRBD1 (5 bases). V was pared by 3 bases and J by 7 bases, with 14 bases between. Germline lookup yields CDR1 DFQATT and CDR2 SNEGSKA (reference sequence). The length of the CDR3 is 13 residues. CDR3 DNA: TGCAGTGCTAGCGACCAGGACACGAATACGCAGTATTTT. It translates to CSASDQDTNTQYF.

This chain connects TRBV14 to TRBJ2-7; 8 bases map to TRBD1. The J segment lost 6 bases and the V segment lost 1 base, leaving 5 bases of the junction unmatched. Germline loops: CDR1 SGHDN, CDR2 FVKESK. This CDR3 has 14 residues. In nucleotides, the CDR3 is TGTGCCAGCAGCCAAGGGACAGGGCGTGGCGAGCAGTACTTC. It yields the protein CASSQGTGRGEQYF.

The J gene is TRBJ1-2, the V gene TRBV27; TRBD1 is a possible D gene (5 bases). The CDR3 consists of 12 residues. Germline V gene sequence: CDR1 MNHEY, CDR2 SMNVEV (reference sequence). CDR3 sequence reads: CASWGPNYGYTF. The CDR3 region has the DNA TGTGCTTCCTGGGGACCTAACTATGGCTACACCTTC.

This clonotype was seen a few times. V gene TRBV6-2 or TRBV6-3 combines with J gene TRBJ1-2, with no clear D. The ends were cut back, 8 bases at V and 4 bases at J, with 11 bases in the middle. CDR3 size: 12 residues. Looked up from germline, CDR1 is MNHEY and CDR2 is SVGEGT. The CDR3 DNA is TGTGCCAGCGCGGTGTTGGGCTATGGCTACACCTTC. Translation gives CASAVLGYGYTF.

In this sample, this clonotype turned up a few times. V and J are TRBV3-1 and TRBJ2-2; no clear D gene. The CDR3 runs to 19 residues. The germline gives CDR1 LGHDT, CDR2 YNNKEL (reference sequence). Trimming shortened V by 4 bases and J by 2 bases, and 23 bases separated the two germline ends. CDR3 sequence (DNA): TGTGCCAGCAGCCTTGTGTCAGTCAGCATAGGGTCAAACACCGGGGAGCTGTTTTTT. Protein product: CASSLVSVSIGSNTGELFF.

This clonotype has only a few counts. This chain connects TRBV7-2 to TRBJ2-3; TRBD2 might be the D (6 bases). V was clipped by 1 base and J by 5 bases, with 13 bases between them. The CDR3 totals 15 residues. Germline CDR1 reads SGHTA; CDR2 reads FQGNSA. DNA of the CDR3: TGTGCCAGCAGCTTAGTAGGCGGGGCGGGAGATACGCAGTATTTT. It translates to CASSLVGGAGDTQYF.

This chain links TRBV28 with TRBJ1-2; maybe TRBD1 (6 bases). V was shortened by 3 bases and J by 8 bases, with 10 bases between the two germline ends. Per the germline V gene, CDR1 is MDHEN and CDR2 is SYDVKM. CDR3 length equals 12 residues. The CDR3, as DNA: TGTGCCAGCAGTTTGGGGGCGGTGGGCTACACCTTC. Residues: CASSLGAVGYTF.

The chain couples TRBV11-2 to TRBJ1-1; D gene ambiguous. V was trimmed by 5 bases and J by 4 bases, leaving 8 bases between them. From germline, CDR1 is SGHAT and CDR2 FQNNGV. This CDR3 has 12 amino acids. For the CDR3, the DNA is TGTGCCAGCAGCGATTGGGGCACTGAAGCTTTCTTT. Encoded protein: CASSDWGTEAFF.

Remarks on this clonotype: The junction and the germline gene differ at one end; a read error may be behind it. The chain is built from TRBV10-3 and TRBJ2-2; 7 bases line up with TRBD1. Germline V gene sequence: CDR1 ENHRY, CDR2 SYGVKD. This CDR3 spans 15 amino acids. The CDR3 nucleotides read TGTGCCATCAGTGAAGGGACAGTGAACATCGGGGAGCTGTTTTTT. Protein sequence: CAISEGTVNIGELFF.

This clonotype was seen ten or more times. V and J are TRBV5-1 and TRBJ2-1; D gene unclear. The CDR3 runs to 14 residues. Per germline, CDR1 SGHRS and CDR2 YFSETQ. V was trimmed by 2 bases and J by 6 bases, leaving 12 bases between them. The DNA for the CDR3 is TGCGCCAGCAGCTTTGGTTCAGGACCCAATGAGCAGTTCTTC. The encoded protein is CASSFGSGPNEQFF.